A single sample gave rise to the 31 T cell receptor beta chains below, sequenced in a study of T cell repertoires in cytomegalovirus infection. Antigens of these TCRs are unknown. TCRdb reprocessed the reads with MiXCR, giving one entry per CDR3 protein. Among roughly 120,000 distinct CDR3 sequences listed, 25% to 35% were seen once. Here the sequenced sample was CD8+ T cells from cultured PBMCs, taken from culture after CMV antigen stimulation. Every receptor here comes from a human donor in good health (CMV status not recorded). Some clones in this sample may be carry-over from other donors' samples.

This clonotype was seen at least ten times. This sequence joins TRBV6-5 and TRBJ1-1, with D unclear. Germline loops: CDR1 MNHEY, CDR2 SVGAGI. CDR3 length: 15 residues. With 1 base removed from V and 3 bases from J, the gap between germline ends came to 12 bases. The CDR3 spells CASSYYSSGDTEAFF. The CDR3 nucleotides are TGTGCCAGCAGTTACTACTCGTCCGGGGACACTGAAGCTTTCTTT.

The gene calls are TRBV6-5 and TRBJ1-3; a possible D gene is TRBD1 (6 bases). The V end lost 4 bases, the J end lost 0 bases, and 10 bases lay between the germline ends. The germline CDR1 and CDR2 sequences are MNHEY and SVGAGI. CDR3 length: 15 residues. The CDR3: CASSSQQGSGNTIYF. CDR3 DNA sequence: TGTGCCAGCAGTTCACAACAGGGCTCTGGAAACACCATATATTTT.

This chain uses TRBV7-9 with TRBJ1-1; possibly TRBD1 for D (5 bases). CDR1 and CDR2 (germline): SEHNR, FQNEAQ (reference sequence). V lost 2 bases, J lost 10 bases, and 17 bases lay in between. This CDR3 region has 14 residues. As DNA, the CDR3 is TGTGCCAGCAGCTTACCCATCCTCAGGGAGGGAGCTTTCTTT. It encodes CASSLPILREGAFF. Complete variable domain (other parts from reference TRBV7-9 and TRBJ1-1): DTGVSQNPRHKITKRGQNVTFRCDPISEHNRLYWYRQTLGQGPEFLTYFQNEAQLEKSRLLSDRFSAERPKGSFSTLEIQRTEQGDSAMYLCASSLPILREGAFFGQGTRLTVV.

The chain recombines TRBV12-3 or TRBV12-4 with TRBJ1-2; 9 bases align to TRBD1. CDR3 length: 15 amino acids. V was clipped by 3 bases and J by 4 bases; unmatched bases: 6. The CDR3 here is CASSLQTGGGYGYTF. In nucleotides, the CDR3 is TGTGCCAGCAGTTTGCAGACAGGGGGAGGCTATGGCTACACCTTC.

This clonotype was found many times. The V gene is TRBV12-3 or TRBV12-4, the J gene TRBJ2-2; D may be TRBD1 or TRBD2 (5 bases each). The CDR3 has 14 residues. Trimming took off 3 bases at V and 4 bases at J, with 9 bases between the two ends. The CDR3 here is CASSFQGPTGELFF. CDR3 coding DNA: TGTGCCAGCAGTTTCCAGGGACCCACCGGGGAGCTGTTTTTT.

This clonotype has ten or more counts. V usage is TRBV7-2 and J usage is TRBJ2-5, with 7 bases that match TRBD1. The V and J ends lost 5 bases and 4 bases, in that order; junction bases with no gene match: 7. This CDR3 region has 14 residues. Germline values: CDR1 SGHTA, CDR2 FQGNSA. The CDR3 DNA reads as TGTGCCAGCAGCGAAGGGACAGCCGGAGAGACCCAGTACTTC. Its protein product is CASSEGTAGETQYF.

This chain joins TRBV5-5 and TRBJ2-7; TRBD1 is a possible D gene (5 bases). Germline CDR1 reads SGHKS; CDR2 reads YYEKEE (reference sequence). Trimming left V 0 bases short and J 4 bases short, with 17 bases between. The CDR3 has 16 amino acids. As DNA, the CDR3 is TGTGCCAGCAGCTTGGCAACAGGCAGGCTCAGGTACGAGCAGTACTTC. This translates into CASSLATGRLRYEQYF.

The V call is TRBV12-3 or TRBV12-4, the J call TRBJ2-1, with D unresolved. V was clipped by 0 bases and J by 5 bases, with 8 bases between them. This CDR3 has 14 amino acids. The CDR3 DNA follows: TGTGCCAGCAGTTTAGCTGGAAGTAACAATGAGCAGTTCTTC. This encodes CASSLAGSNNEQFF.

V is TRBV6-6 and J is TRBJ2-1, with a weak D call TRBD1 (6 bases). This CDR3 spans 12 amino acids. Germline assignment: CDR1 MNHNY and CDR2 SVGAGI (reference sequence). Trimming removed 2 bases from V and 11 bases from J, with 10 bases in between. The CDR3 protein is CASSYGDRQQFF. CDR3 DNA sequence: TGTGCCAGCAGTTACGGAGACAGGCAGCAGTTCTTC.

V gene TRBV6-1 combines with J gene TRBJ2-1; TRBD2 aligns across 8 bases. Per the germline V gene, CDR1 is MNHNS and CDR2 is SASEGT. J was trimmed by 12 bases and V by 4 bases; bases with no gene match: 20. The CDR3 spans 17 residues. The CDR3 protein is CASSALSSTSGPLGQFF. CDR3 nucleotide sequence: TGTGCCAGCAGTGCTCTCTCAAGCACTAGCGGCCCCCTTGGGCAGTTCTTC.

This clonotype has ten or more counts. This chain connects TRBV7-6 to TRBJ1-2; no reliable D call. The CDR3 is made up of 16 amino acids. Germline V gene sequence: CDR1 SGHVS, CDR2 FNYEAQ. V was pared by 1 base and J by 7 bases, with 19 bases between. CDR3 nucleotide sequence: TGTGCCAGCAGCTTAGTGGATTCAGGAAACCTGGGTGGCTACACCTTC. This sequence encodes CASSLVDSGNLGGYTF.

This clonotype was observed a few times. V usage is TRBV28 and J usage is TRBJ1-4, with D possibly matching TRBD1 (5 bases). Per the germline V gene, CDR1 is MDHEN and CDR2 is SYDVKM. Trimming took 3 bases from V and 0 from J, leaving 11 bases between them. This CDR3 is built from 16 residues. The DNA of the CDR3 is TGTGCCAGCAGTTTGTTGGGGGGGGCAACTAATGAAAAACTGTTTTTT. Translating gives CASSLLGGATNEKLFF.

This clonotype has ten or more counts. The chain employs TRBV7-3 and TRBJ2-1; TRBD2 matches 8 bases. The CDR3 is 15 residues long. CDR1 is SGHTA, CDR2 FQGTGA, per germline. The junction had 13 bases not matched to a gene; V was cut back by 5 bases and J by 10 bases. As DNA, the CDR3 is TGTGCCAGCAGCAGTGGACTAGCCGCGCGTCGGGAGCAGTTCTTC. It translates to CASSSGLAARREQFF.

This chain uses TRBV9 with TRBJ1-5, with a tentative D call TRBD1 (6 bases). The CDR3 contains 15 residues. Trimming pared 6 bases from V and 5 bases from J, leaving 18 bases between. Germline assignment: CDR1 SGDLS and CDR2 YYNGEE. The CDR3 coding sequence is TGTGCCAGCACTCCGAGGGGGAGGGCCCATCAGCCCCAGCATTTT. It specifies CASTPRGRAHQPQHF. Full variable domain (outside the CDR3, taken from reference TRBV9 and TRBJ1-5): DSGVTQTPKHLITATGQRVTLRCSPRSGDLSVYWYQQSLDQGLQFLIQYYNGEERAKGNILERFSAQQFPDLHSELNLSSLELGDSALYFCASTPRGRAHQPQHFGDGTRLSIL.

There are many counts of this clonotype. The chain combines TRBV7-6 with TRBJ2-1; TRBD2 matches 8 bases. The ends lost 0 bases at V and 8 bases at J; junction bases unmatched: 9. The CDR3 spans 16 residues. Germline V gives CDR1 SGHVS, CDR2 FNYEAQ. CDR3 DNA: TGTGCCAGCAGCTTAGCCGGGCCGGGGGGGCCCGATGAGCAGTTCTTC. Its protein is CASSLAGPGGPDEQFF. The full variable domain, in which reference TRBV7-6 and TRBJ2-1 provide the parts outside the CDR3, is GAGVSQSPRYKVTKRGQDVALRCDPISGHVSLYWYRQALGQGPEFLTYFNYEAQQDKSGLPNDRFSAERPEGSISTLTIQRTEQRDSAMYRCASSLAGPGGPDEQFFGPGTRLTVL.

The rearrangement links TRBV27 to TRBJ1-6, with 11 bases aligning to TRBD1. This CDR3 has 16 residues. Germline-derived CDR1 and CDR2 are MNHEY and SMNVEV (reference sequence). With 2 bases clipped from V and 10 bases from J, the junction kept 7 bases outside the gene matches. The CDR3 here is CASSLRTGGLGSPLHF. The CDR3 DNA sequence: TGTGCCAGCAGTTTAAGGACAGGGGGCTTGGGATCACCCCTCCACTTT.

This clonotype was counted ten times or more. This chain joins TRBV7-8 and TRBJ2-7, with 7 bases lining up with TRBD2. The CDR3 has 15 amino acids. Germline-derived CDR1 and CDR2 are SGHVS and FQNEAQ. V was pared by 5 bases and J by 5 bases, with 12 bases of the junction left unmatched. The CDR3 region is CASSPNDGGRNEQYF. The CDR3 bases are TGTGCCAGCAGCCCGAACGACGGGGGGAGAAACGAGCAGTACTTC.

The V gene is TRBV7-6, the J gene TRBJ2-6, with unresolved D. Germline lookup yields CDR1 SGHVS and CDR2 FNYEAQ. The CDR3 contains 14 residues. V gave up 7 bases and J gave up 2 bases, with 9 bases separating them. The CDR3 DNA sequence: TGTGCCAGCACCCGGGTGGCTGGGGCCAACGTCCTGACTTTC. Protein sequence: CASTRVAGANVLTF.

CDR3 in amino acids: CASSSGSYGYTF. The CDR3 region has the DNA TGTGCCAGCAGCTCCGGGAGCTATGGCTACACCTTC. The chain employs TRBV11-2 and TRBJ1-2; no firm D call. The CDR3 is made up of 12 amino acids. Per germline, CDR1 SGHAT and CDR2 FQNNGV. V was shortened by 4 bases and J by 4 bases, with 7 bases between the two germline ends.

The chain joins TRBV27 to TRBJ2-7; D is tentatively TRBD1 or TRBD2 (5 bases each). The ends were cut back, 5 bases at V and 2 bases at J, with 16 bases in the middle. Germline lookup yields CDR1 MNHEY and CDR2 SMNVEV (reference sequence). The CDR3 extends over 15 amino acids. CDR3 loop: CASSPQTGTAYEQYF. For the CDR3, the DNA is TGTGCCAGCAGTCCGCAGACCGGGACCGCCTACGAGCAGTACTTC.

This clonotype has just a few counts. DNA of the CDR3: TGTGCCAGCAGCTTGGAAATCAGGAGGGACACTGAAGCTTTCTTT. It is translated as CASSLEIRRDTEAFF. The rearrangement links TRBV5-4 to TRBJ1-1; D is uncertain. CDR1 and CDR2 from the germline V gene are SGHNT and YYREEE (reference sequence). V dropped 0 bases and J dropped 3 bases, with 12 bases sitting between them. The CDR3 loop spans 15 amino acids.

The genes are TRBV4-1 and TRBJ2-7; weak D call: TRBD1 (5 bases). V was cut by 0 bases and J by 0 bases, with 12 bases left in between. The length of the CDR3 is 16 residues. CDR1 and CDR2 (germline): MGHRA, YSYEKL. The CDR3 nucleotides are TGCGCCAGCAGCCAAGATTCTACAGGATTCTCCTACGAGCAGTACTTC. It codes for CASSQDSTGFSYEQYF.

This sequence joins TRBV29-1 and TRBJ2-7; TRBD1 is a possible D gene (5 bases). CDR1 and CDR2 (germline): SQVTM, ANQGSEA. Trimming left V 6 bases short and J 2 bases short, with 17 bases between. The CDR3 contains 14 residues. The CDR3 region has the DNA TGCAGCGTCAAGGCCCTTGGCAGGGCCTACGAGCAGTACTTC. Amino acids: CSVKALGRAYEQYF.

CDR3 nucleotides: TGTGCCAGCAGTGTCAGAGGGGGGCCGGGGCAGCCCCAGCATTTT. Encoded protein: CASSVRGGPGQPQHF. The chain links TRBV2 to TRBJ1-5; possibly TRBD1 for D (6 bases). Germline V gene sequence: CDR1 SNHLY, CDR2 FYNNEI. V shed 4 bases and J shed 7 bases, with 17 bases lying between them. This CDR3 is built from 15 residues.

The chain employs TRBV19 and TRBJ2-1; D assignment may be TRBD1 or TRBD2 (5 bases each). This CDR3 region has 14 residues. Deletions cut 8 bases from V and 0 bases from J, with 11 bases between. In germline, CDR1 is LNHDA, CDR2 SQIVND (reference sequence). The CDR3, as DNA: TGTGCCAGTGCCGAGGGGTCCTCCTACAATGAGCAGTTCTTC. The encoded protein is CASAEGSSYNEQFF.

The chain carries TRBV12-3 or TRBV12-4 and TRBJ1-1; D gene uncertain. CDR3 length: 14 amino acids. Trimming removed 3 bases at V and 0 bases at J, with 8 bases between. In DNA form, the CDR3 reads TGTGCCAGCAGTTTCGAGACACTGAACACTGAAGCTTTCTTT. It encodes CASSFETLNTEAFF.

J is TRBJ2-7 and V is TRBV18; TRBD1 agrees at 8 bases. Trimming cost V 4 bases and J 2 bases; bases outside gene matches: 13. Germline CDR1 is KGHSH and CDR2 is LQKENI. This CDR3 is 17 amino acids long. CDR3 in amino acids: CASSHSHSDRGTYEQYF. The CDR3 DNA sequence: TGTGCCAGCTCACACTCACATTCCGACAGGGGAACCTACGAGCAGTACTTC.

The chain is built from TRBV14 and TRBJ2-1; a possible D gene is TRBD1 (5 bases). The V end was cut by 0 bases, the J end by 0 bases, with 9 bases between. From germline, CDR1 is SGHDN and CDR2 FVKESK. The CDR3 is 16 amino acids. CDR3 nucleotides: TGTGCCAGCAGCCAAGATGAGACAGACTCCTACAATGAGCAGTTCTTC. It translates to CASSQDETDSYNEQFF.

There are a few counts of this clonotype. This chain uses TRBV2 with TRBJ1-1; 7 bases are shared with TRBD1. Germline lookup yields CDR1 SNHLY and CDR2 FYNNEI. The CDR3 is made up of 15 amino acids. Trimming at V came to 7 bases and at J to 1 base, leaving 9 bases not matched to a gene. The CDR3 is CASTETGLANTEAFF. CDR3 in DNA: TGTGCCAGCACCGAGACAGGGCTGGCGAACACTGAAGCTTTCTTT.

The chain joins TRBV28 to TRBJ2-5; 8 bases are shared with TRBD2. This CDR3 region has 15 residues. CDR1 is MDHEN, CDR2 SYDVKM, per germline. V shed 7 bases and J 2 bases; nucleotides not matched to a gene: 9. DNA for the CDR3: TGTGCCAGCAACCCGGGACTAGGGATGCAAGAGACCCAGTACTTC. Translation: CASNPGLGMQETQYF.

The genes are TRBV6-5 and TRBJ1-1; the D gene is possibly TRBD1 (6 bases). The V end lost 3 bases, the J end lost 2 bases, and 10 bases lay between the germline ends. The CDR3 runs to 14 residues. CDR1 is MNHEY, CDR2 SVGAGI, per germline. As DNA, the CDR3 is TGTGCCAGCAGTTATGTGGGGGCTAACACTGAAGCTTTCTTT. It encodes CASSYVGANTEAFF.